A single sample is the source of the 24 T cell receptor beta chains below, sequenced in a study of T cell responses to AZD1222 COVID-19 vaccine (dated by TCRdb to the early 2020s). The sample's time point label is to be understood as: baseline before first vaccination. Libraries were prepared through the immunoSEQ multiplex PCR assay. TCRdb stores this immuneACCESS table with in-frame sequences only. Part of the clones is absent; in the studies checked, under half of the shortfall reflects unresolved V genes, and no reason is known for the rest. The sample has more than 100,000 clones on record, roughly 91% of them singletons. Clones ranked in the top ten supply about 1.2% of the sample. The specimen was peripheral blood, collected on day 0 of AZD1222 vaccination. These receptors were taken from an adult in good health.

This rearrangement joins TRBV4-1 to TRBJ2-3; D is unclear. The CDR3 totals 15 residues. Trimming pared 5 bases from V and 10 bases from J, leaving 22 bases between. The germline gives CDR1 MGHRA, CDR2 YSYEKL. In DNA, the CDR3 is TGCGCCAGCAGCGAAAACCATCCCTCGACTGTCGCGCAGTATTTT. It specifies CASSENHPSTVAQYF.

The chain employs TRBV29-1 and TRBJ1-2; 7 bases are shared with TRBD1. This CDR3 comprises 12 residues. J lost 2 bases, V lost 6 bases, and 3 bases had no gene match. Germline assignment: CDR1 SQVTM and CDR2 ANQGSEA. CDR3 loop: CSVGTVNYGYTF. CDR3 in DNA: TGCAGCGTAGGGACAGTAAACTATGGCTACACCTTC. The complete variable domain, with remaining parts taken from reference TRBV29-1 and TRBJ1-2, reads SAVISQKPSRDICQRGTSLTIQCQVDSQVTMMFWYRQQPGQSLTLIATANQGSEATYESGFVIDKFPISRPNLTFSTLTVSNMSPEDSSIYLCSVGTVNYGYTFGSGTRLTVV.

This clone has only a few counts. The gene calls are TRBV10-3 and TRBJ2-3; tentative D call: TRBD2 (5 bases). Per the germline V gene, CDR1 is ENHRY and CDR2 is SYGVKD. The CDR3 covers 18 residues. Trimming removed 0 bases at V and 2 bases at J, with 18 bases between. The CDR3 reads CAISESLRAGHTTDTQYF. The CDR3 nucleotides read TGTGCCATCAGTGAGTCGCTGCGGGCCGGGCACACCACAGATACGCAGTATTTT.

Here the CDR3 reads CASSKGGAGRAKNIQYF. CDR3 coding DNA: TGTGCCAGCAGCAAAGGGGGAGCGGGAAGAGCCAAAAACATTCAGTACTTC. This chain joins TRBV21-1 and TRBJ2-4; the table's D call, TRBD2, was not checked against the DNA. TRBV21-1 is described as a pseudogene. The CDR3 runs 17 residues.

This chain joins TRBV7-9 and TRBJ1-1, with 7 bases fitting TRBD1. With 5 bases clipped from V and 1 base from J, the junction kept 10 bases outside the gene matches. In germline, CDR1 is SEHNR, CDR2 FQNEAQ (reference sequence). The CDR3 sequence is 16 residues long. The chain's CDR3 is CASSPPRQGRNTEAFF. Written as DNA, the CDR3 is TGTGCCAGCAGCCCCCCCAGACAGGGAAGGAACACTGAAGCTTTCTTT.

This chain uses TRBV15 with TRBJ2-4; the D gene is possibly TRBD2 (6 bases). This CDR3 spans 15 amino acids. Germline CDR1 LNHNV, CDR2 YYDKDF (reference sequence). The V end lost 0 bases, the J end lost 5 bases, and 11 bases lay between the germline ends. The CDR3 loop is CATSRDPGVENIQYF. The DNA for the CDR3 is TGTGCCACCAGCAGAGACCCGGGGGTCGAAAACATTCAGTACTTC. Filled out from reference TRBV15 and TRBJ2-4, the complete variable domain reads DAMVIQNPRYQVTQFGKPVTLSCSQTLNHNVMYWYQQKSSQAPKLLFHYYDKDFNNEADTPDNFQSRRPNTSFCFLDIRSPGLGDTAMYLCATSRDPGVENIQYFGAGTRLSVL.

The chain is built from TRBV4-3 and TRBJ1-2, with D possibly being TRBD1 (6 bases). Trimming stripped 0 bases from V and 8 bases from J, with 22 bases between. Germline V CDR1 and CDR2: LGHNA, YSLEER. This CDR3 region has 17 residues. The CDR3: CASSQDGGHRAVRGYTF. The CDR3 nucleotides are TGCGCCAGCAGCCAAGACGGAGGGCACAGGGCAGTGAGGGGCTACACCTTC.

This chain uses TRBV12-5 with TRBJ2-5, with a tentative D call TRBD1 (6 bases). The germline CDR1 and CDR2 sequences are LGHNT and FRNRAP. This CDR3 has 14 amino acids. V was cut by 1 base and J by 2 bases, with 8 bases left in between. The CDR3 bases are TGTGCTAGTGGTTTGGGGACAGATCAAGAGACCCAGTACTTC. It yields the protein CASGLGTDQETQYF.

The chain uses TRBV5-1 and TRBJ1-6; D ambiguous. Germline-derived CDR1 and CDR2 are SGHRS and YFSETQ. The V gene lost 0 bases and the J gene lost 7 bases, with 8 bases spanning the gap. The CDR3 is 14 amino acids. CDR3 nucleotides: TGCGCCAGCAGCTTGGAGGCCGAAAATTCACCCCTCCACTTT. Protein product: CASSLEAENSPLHF. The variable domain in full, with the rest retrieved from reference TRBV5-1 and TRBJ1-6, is KAGVTQTPRYLIKTRGQQVTLSCSPISGHRSVSWYQQTPGQGLQFLFEYFSETQRNKGNFPGRFSGRQFSNSRSEMNVSTLELGDSALYLCASSLEAENSPLHFGNGTRLTVT.

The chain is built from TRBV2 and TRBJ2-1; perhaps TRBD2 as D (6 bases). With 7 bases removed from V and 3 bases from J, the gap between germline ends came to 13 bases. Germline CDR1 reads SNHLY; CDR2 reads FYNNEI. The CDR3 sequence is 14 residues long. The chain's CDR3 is CASKAGGDYNEQFF. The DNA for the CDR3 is TGTGCCAGCAAGGCAGGCGGGGACTACAATGAGCAGTTCTTC.

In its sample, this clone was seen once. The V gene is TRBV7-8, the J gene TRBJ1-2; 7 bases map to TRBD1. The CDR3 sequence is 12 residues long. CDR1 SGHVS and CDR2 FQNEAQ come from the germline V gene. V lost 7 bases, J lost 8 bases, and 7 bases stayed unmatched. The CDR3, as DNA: TGTGCCAGCACCCCAGGGGGGATCGGCTACACCTTC. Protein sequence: CASTPGGIGYTF.

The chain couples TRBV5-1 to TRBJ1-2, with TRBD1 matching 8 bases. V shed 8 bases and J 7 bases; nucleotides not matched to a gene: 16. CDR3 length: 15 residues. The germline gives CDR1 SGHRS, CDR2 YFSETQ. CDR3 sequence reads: CARVDDRGASIGYTF. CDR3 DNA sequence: TGCGCCAGGGTGGACGACAGGGGTGCATCTATTGGCTACACCTTC.

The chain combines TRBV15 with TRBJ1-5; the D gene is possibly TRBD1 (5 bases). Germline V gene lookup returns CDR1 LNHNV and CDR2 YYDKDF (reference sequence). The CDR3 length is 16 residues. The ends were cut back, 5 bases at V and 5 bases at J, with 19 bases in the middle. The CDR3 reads CATSASTRVRYQPQHF. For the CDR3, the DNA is TGTGCCACCAGCGCGTCAACCAGGGTCAGGTATCAGCCCCAGCATTTT.

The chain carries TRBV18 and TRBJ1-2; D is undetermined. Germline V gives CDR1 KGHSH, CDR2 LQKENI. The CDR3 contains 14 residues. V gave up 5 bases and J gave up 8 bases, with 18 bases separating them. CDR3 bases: TGTGCCAGCTCAACTCCACTGGAGCCGCGGGGCTACACCTTC. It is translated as CASSTPLEPRGYTF.

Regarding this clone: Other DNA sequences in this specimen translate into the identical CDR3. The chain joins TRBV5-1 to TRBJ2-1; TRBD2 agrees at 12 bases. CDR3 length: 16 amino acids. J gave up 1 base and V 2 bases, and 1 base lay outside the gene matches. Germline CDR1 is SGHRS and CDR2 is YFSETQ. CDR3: CASSLGLAGSYNEQFF. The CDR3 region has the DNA TGCGCCAGCAGCTTAGGACTAGCGGGGTCCTACAATGAGCAGTTCTTC.

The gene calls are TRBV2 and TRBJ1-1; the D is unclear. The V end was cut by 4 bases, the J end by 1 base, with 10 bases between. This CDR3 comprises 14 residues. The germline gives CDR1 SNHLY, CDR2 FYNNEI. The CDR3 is CASSARTANTEAFF. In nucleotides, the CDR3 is TGTGCCAGCAGTGCCCGGACGGCGAACACTGAAGCTTTCTTT.

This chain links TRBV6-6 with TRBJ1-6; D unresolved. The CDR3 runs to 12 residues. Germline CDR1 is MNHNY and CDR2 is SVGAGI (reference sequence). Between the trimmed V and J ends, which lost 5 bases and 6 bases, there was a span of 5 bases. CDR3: CASSPFNSPLHF. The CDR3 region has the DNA TGTGCCAGCAGTCCCTTTAATTCACCCCTCCACTTT.

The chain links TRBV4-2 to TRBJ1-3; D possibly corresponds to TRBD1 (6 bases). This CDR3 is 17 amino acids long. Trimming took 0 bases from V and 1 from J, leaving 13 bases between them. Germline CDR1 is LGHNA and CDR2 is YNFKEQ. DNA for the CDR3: TGTGCCAGCAGCCAAGATCTAGTGGGGGCTTCTGGAAACACCATATATTTT. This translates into CASSQDLVGASGNTIYF.

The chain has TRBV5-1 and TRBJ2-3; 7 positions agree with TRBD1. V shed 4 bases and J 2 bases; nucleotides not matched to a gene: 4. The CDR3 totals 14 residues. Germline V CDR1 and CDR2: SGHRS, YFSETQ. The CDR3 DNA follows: TGCGCCAGCAGCCCGGGACAGTACACAGATACGCAGTATTTT. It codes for CASSPGQYTDTQYF.

This CDR3 is CASSSERTTGELFF. The CDR3, as DNA: TGTGCCAGCAGTTCGGAAAGGACAACCGGGGAGCTGTTTTTT. The V and J genes are TRBV6-2 or TRBV6-3 and TRBJ2-2; possible D gene TRBD1, 5 bases. The CDR3 is made up of 14 amino acids. The germline V and J ends were trimmed by 4 bases and 5 bases, with 11 bases remaining between them. Germline CDR1 MNHEY, CDR2 SVGEGT.

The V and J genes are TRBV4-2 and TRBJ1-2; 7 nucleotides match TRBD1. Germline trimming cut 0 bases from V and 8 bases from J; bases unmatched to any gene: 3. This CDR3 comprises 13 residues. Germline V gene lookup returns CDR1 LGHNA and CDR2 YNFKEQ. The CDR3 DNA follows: TGTGCCAGCAGCCAAGATCTGACAGGGGGCTACACCTTC. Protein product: CASSQDLTGGYTF.

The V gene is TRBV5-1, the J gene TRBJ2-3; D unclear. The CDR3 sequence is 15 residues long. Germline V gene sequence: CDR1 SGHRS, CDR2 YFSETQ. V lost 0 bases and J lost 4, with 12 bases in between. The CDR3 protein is CASSLESRNADTQYF. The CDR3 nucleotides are TGCGCCAGCAGCTTGGAATCTAGGAACGCAGATACGCAGTATTTT.

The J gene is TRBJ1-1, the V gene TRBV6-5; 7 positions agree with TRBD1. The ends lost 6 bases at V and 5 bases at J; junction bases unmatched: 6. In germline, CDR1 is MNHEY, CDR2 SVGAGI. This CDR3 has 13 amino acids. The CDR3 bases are TGTGCCAGCAGCAGACAGGGCAGAACTGAAGCTTTCTTT. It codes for CASSRQGRTEAFF.

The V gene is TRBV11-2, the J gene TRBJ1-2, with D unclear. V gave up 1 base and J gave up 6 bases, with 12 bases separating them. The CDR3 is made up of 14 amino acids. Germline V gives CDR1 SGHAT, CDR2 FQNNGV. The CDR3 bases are TGTGCCAGCAGCTTAGCTGGGCAGAACCATGGCTACACCTTC. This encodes CASSLAGQNHGYTF.